The clone carrying this T cell receptor (beta chain) was detected once. Its antigen is as yet unknown. The sample originates from a study of PD-1 blockade in classical Hodgkin lymphoma. Time point given: newly diagnosed, previously untreated cHL patient sample. The study compared against PBMCs from newly diagnosed, untreated classical Hodgkin lymphoma. The table came from immunoSEQ multiplex PCR; TCRdb's copy has only in-frame clones and leaves some out. Of some 21,000 clones listed, approximately 94% are singletons. Study observations and caveats: Factors driving the repertoire differences, possibly disease activity or prior therapy, remain undefined.

V shed 1 base and J 5 bases; nucleotides not matched to a gene: 5. This CDR3 has 15 amino acids. The germline V gene has CDR1 GTSNPN and CDR2 SVGIG (reference sequence). V gene TRBV30 combines with J gene TRBJ2-5; 12 nucleotides match TRBD1. The clonotype originates from a human donor with classical Hodgkin lymphoma. Source material: peripheral blood mononuclear cells (PBMCs). The DNA for the CDR3 is TGTGCCTGGAGTGCGGGACAGGGGGCGAGGGAGACCCAGTACTTC. It yields the protein CAWSAGQGARETQYF.